This entry concerns a single T cell receptor beta chain. Its matching antigen is unknown. TCR alpha and beta CDR3 regions were amplified from RNA using iRepertoire nested multiplex PCR. One-step reverse transcription and amplification started from roughly 100-400 ng of tissue mRNA or PBMC total RNA. TCRdb reprocessed the multiplex PCR reads via MiXCR and lists one record per CDR3 protein. The sample lists around 100,000 distinct CDR3 sequences, under 30% seen once, with 44% in the top ten. Germline CDR1 is SGHTA and CDR2 is FQGNSA. V lost 5 bases and J 6 bases, leaving 22 bases between the germline ends. This CDR3 spans 16 amino acids. This sample is drawn from a study of glioma-infiltrating T cells. Whole-study findings and limits: Above-expected tissue-blood divergence occurred in all gliomas, most in low-grade ones. CDR3 overlap between tissue and blood was very small.

Sequenced sample: glioma tissue, nonneoplastic brain tissue, or PBMCs (not recorded which). This chain joins TRBV7-2 and TRBJ1-1, with D possibly matching TRBD1 (5 bases). This receptor was obtained from a human donor with low-grade glioma or glioblastoma, undergoing nonglioma brain surgery, or in good health (not recorded which). CDR3 DNA sequence: TGTGCCAGCAGCCCCATGGGCCCTGGGTCCAGGGCTGAAGCTTTCTTT. Protein: CASSPMGPGSRAEAFF.